This T cell receptor beta chain was profiled in a study of blood T cell repertoires in COVID-19. At the level of the study: The study drew acute and convalescent COVID-19 samples from the United States, Italy and Spain. Nucleic acid was either cDNA or gDNA, and it came from T cells, B-cell-depleted T cells, or PBMCs.

The J segment lost 0 bases and the V segment lost 6 bases, leaving 5 bases of the junction unmatched. The CDR3 contains 15 residues. Per the germline V gene, CDR1 is SGHRS and CDR2 is YFSETQ. Authors' processing steps: Counts of nucleated cells, estimated from reference gene primer amplification, were obtained. Measured with immunoSEQ multiplex PCR; TCRdb has only the in-frame clones, and not every one. V and J calls and clone size follow that table, whereas D and trimming were derived from the DNA. The sample has about 480,000 clones, around 89% seen once; the top ten hold more than 4%. The rearrangement links TRBV5-1 to TRBJ1-4; 7 positions match TRBD1. The sequence was collected from a woman in her twenties or thirties with acute or convalescent COVID-19. The material sequenced was peripheral blood. DNA of the CDR3: TGCGCCAGCACCTTAACAGGGGCAACTAATGAAAAACTGTTTTTT. Protein product: CASTLTGATNEKLFF.